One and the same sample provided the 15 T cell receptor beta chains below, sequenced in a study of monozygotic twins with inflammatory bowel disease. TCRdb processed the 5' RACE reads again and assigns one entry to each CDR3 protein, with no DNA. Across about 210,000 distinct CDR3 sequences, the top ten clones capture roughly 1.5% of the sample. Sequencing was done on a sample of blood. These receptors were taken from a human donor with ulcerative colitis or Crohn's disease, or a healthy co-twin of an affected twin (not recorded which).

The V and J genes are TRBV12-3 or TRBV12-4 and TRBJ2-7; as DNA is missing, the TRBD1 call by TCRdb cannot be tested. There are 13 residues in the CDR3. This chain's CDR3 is CASSKRTGYEQYF.

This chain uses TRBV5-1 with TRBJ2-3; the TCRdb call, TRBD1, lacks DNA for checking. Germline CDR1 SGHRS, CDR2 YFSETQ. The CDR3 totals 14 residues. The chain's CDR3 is CASSLETGADTQYF.

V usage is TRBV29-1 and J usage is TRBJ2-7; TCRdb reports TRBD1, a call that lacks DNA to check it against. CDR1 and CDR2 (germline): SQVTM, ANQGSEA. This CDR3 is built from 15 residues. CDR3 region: CSVEEGHGMNYEQYF.

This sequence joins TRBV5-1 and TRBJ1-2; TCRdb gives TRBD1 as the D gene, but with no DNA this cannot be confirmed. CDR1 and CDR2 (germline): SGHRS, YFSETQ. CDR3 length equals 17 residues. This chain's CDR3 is CASSLETGGFEWAGYTF.

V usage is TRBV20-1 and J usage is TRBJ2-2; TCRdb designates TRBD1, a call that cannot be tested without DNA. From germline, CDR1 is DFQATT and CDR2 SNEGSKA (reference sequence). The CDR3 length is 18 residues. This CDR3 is CSADDRDILFADTGELFF.

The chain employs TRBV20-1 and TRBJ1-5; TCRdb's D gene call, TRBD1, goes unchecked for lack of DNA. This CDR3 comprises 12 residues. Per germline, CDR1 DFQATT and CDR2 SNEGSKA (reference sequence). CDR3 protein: CSASRRGQPQHF.

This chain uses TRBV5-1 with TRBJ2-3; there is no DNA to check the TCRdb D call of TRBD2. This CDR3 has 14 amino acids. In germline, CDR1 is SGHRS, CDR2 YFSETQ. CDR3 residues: CASSPGGGADTQYF.

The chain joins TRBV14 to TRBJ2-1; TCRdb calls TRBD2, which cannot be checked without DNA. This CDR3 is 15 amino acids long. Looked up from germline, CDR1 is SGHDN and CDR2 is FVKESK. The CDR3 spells CASRTSGGIYNEQFF.

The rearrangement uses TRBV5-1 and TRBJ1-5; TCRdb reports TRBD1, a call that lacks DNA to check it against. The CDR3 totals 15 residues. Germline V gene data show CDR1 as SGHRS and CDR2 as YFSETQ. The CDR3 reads CASSLAGMGDQPQHF.

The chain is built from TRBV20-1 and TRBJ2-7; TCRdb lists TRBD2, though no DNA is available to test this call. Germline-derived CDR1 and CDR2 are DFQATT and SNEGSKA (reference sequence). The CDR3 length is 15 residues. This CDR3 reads CSAGTSGLFSYEQYF.

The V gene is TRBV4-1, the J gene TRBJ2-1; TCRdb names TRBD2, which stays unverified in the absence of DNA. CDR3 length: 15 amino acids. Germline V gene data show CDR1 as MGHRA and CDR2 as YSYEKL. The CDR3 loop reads CASSQTRGGRNEQFF.

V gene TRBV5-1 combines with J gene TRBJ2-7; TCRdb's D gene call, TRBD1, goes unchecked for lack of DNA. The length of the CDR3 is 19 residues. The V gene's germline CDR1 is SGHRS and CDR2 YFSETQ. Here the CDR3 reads CASSLAPTGGSLFSYEQYF.

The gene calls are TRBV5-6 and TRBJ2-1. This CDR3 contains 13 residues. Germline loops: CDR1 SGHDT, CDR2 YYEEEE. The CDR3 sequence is CASSPTNSDEQFF.

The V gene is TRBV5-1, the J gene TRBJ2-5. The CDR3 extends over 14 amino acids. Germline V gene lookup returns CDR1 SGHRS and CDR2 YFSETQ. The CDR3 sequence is CASSLVGRQETQYF.

The CDR3 sequence: CASSFGADQETQYF. V usage is TRBV5-6 and J usage is TRBJ2-5; absent DNA, TCRdb's TRBD1 call cannot be checked. Per germline, CDR1 SGHDT and CDR2 YYEEEE. The length of the CDR3 is 14 residues.